This T cell receptor (beta chain) emerged from a study of shared clonotypes between healthy human individuals (dated by TCRdb to 2020 to 2021). Looking at the study overall: A few men and two women, aged 18 to 49 years, made up the cohort. To increase sequencing depth and limit assay-specific biases, different laboratories used diverse techniques to prepare libraries and sequence TCR repertoires. To estimate repertoire size and how much clonotypes are shared between individuals, the study performed deep sequencing of blood TCR repertoires from a handful of healthy adults. Between about 0.8 and 9 billion PBMCs per donor were obtained by leukapheresis. For each donor, CD4 naive and CD4 memory were each given three plates, CD8 naive was given two plates, and CD8 memory was given one plate. Study-wide conclusions, independent of this receptor: Clonotypes shared by all four sorted-subset donors showed higher generation probabilities than non-shared clonotypes. When a handful of donors were compared, the shared fraction of clonotypes was around 5% for naive CD4, roughly 3.3% for naive CD8, roughly 2.3% for memory CD4, and around 0.4% for memory CD8. Naive subsets generally had larger estimated clonotype richness than memory subsets. Based on pairwise subsampling, the degree of clonotype sharing among donors was expected to be affected by sequencing depth. Rarefaction of sorted-subset datasets indicated incomplete sequencing despite the large sequencing depth. Because the study included a small number of donors, the genetic and exposure-history diversity represented was limited. Sampling was limited to blood, and TCR repertoires in tissue likely differ from TCR repertoires in blood.

Using the deep immunoSEQ assay, TCR CDR3 regions were amplified from genomic DNA by multiplex PCR. Extracted genomic DNA from each cell subset was spread evenly across all wells of several immunoSEQ 96-well plates, with each plate serving as a replicate. For sorted subsets, each replicate PCR was loaded with approximately 0.2 ug genomic DNA, equivalent to approximately 33,000 T cell genomes. The purified libraries were quantified using a Qubit 3.0 fluorometer, sized with a Bioanalyzer 2100, and then quantified again using the KAPA Library Quantification kit. Every immunoSEQ 96-well plate was sequenced on a dedicated single-read 150-cycle Illumina NextSeq 550 flow cell. In the paper's pipeline: Because only junctional sequences without quality scores were contained in the immunoSEQ output, filtering matching that applied to full-length reads could not be performed. Sequences were annotated with PyIR, a Python wrapper for IgBLAST v1.9, and V/J genes and CDR3 were assigned using IMGT germline references. Reads with weak V/J assignments (E-value above 1e-6), missing CDR3, stop codons, out-of-frame junctions, or ambiguous translated residues were removed. V3J clonotypes were defined as sequences sharing the same inferred V gene, J gene, and CDR3 amino acid sequence. Percentage overlap between repertoires was calculated by dividing the number of shared unique clonotypes by the size of the smaller repertoire. Richness of each repertoire was evaluated using RTK rarefaction, the Chao1 estimator, and Recon v2.1 estimates of unobserved clonotypes. Generation probabilities for all TCRbeta clonotypes obtained by the gDNA method from a handful of donors were computed using OLGA. TCRdb re-hosts the immuneACCESS table, in-frame sequences only. Its copies lack some clones; in the studies checked, an unresolved V gene accounts for under half of them, and the cause for the rest is not known. That table gives V, J and clone size, and the DNA gave D and trimming. The sample profile shows some 1,100,000 clones; about four fifths of them were found once. Jointly, the top ten make up 0.4% to 0.55% of the sample.

Healthy HIV-negative adults with no recently reported acute infections or vaccinations were included as donors. Every donor was a Caucasian adult living in Nashville, Tennessee, USA. CD4+ T cells were enriched by magnetic negative selection, after which naive cells were positively selected on CD45RA and the negative fraction was taken as the memory subset. After blood collection by leukapheresis, PBMCs were isolated using Ficoll-Histopaque density gradient centrifugation and then cryopreserved in the vapor phase of liquid nitrogen. Analytical flow cytometry was used to check the purity and quantity of each magnetically sorted T cell population. From each sorted fraction, genomic DNA was isolated and quantified by UV absorbance on a Nanodrop 2000c. Regarding this clone: The antigen this receptor binds is unknown. One base away there is no much larger clone; base qualities are not given.

For CDR1 and CDR2, the germline V gene lists SNHLY and FYNNEI. V and J are trimmed by 7 bases and 3 bases, and the gene matches miss 4 bases of the junction. The CDR3 goes from the cysteine to the phenylalanine over 13 residues. Only the CDR3 portion is preserved as DNA: 39 bases, with reading frame beginning at the first base. Sequenced: memory CD4+ T cells from PBMCs. The sample's cell subset or site label, decoded: CD45RA-negative fraction. The receptor chain draws on TRBV2 and TRBJ1-2; 8 bases in the junction line up with TRBD1. The source of this sequence is a man between 18 and 35 years old in good health. Some clones in this sample may be carry-over from other donors' samples. The bases read TGTGCCAGCACCTCGGGACAGGACTATGGCTACACCTTC. Protein translation: CASTSGQDYGYTF.